This T cell receptor beta chain was captured in a study of T-cell reconstitution after alpha-beta-depleted transplantation in children. Study-wide results and caveats: One year after transplant, T-cell counts and diversity came mostly from newly produced T cells.

Unique molecular identifiers were used in preparing the TCRbeta library. TCRdb reprocessed the PCR reads via MiXCR and lists one record per CDR3 protein. This table holds approximately 490,000 distinct CDR3 sequences, approximately 10% found once. This clonotype was detected many times. Antigen: not known. CDR3 length equals 14 residues. CDR1 and CDR2 from the germline V gene are DFQATT and SNEGSKA (reference sequence). V shed 5 bases, J shed 1 base, and the junction held 3 bases outside the gene matches. The V and J genes are TRBV20-1 and TRBJ2-2; 8 positions agree with TRBD2. The receptor was isolated from a child aged 2 to 10 with inherited bone marrow failure, due to receive a stem cell transplant. The material was PBMCs, obtained before TCRalphabeta/CD19-depleted stem cell transplant. CDR3 amino acids: CSARSGGNTGELFF. The CDR3 coding sequence is TGCAGTGCTCGAAGCGGGGGGAACACCGGGGAGCTGTTTTTT.